Listed here are 8 T cell receptor beta chains from one sample, sequenced in a study of T cells in Graves' hyperthyroidism and ophthalmopathy. There were TCR beta CDR3 regions amplified from RNA transcripts. The primer set for the first-round RT-PCR of the TCR CDR3 was HTBI. TCRdb ran MiXCR on the multiplex PCR reads and lists one entry per CDR3 protein. The sample lists about 640,000 distinct CDR3 sequences, more than 14% occurring once. The sample consisted of blood. These receptors came from a woman aged 50 to 60 with Graves' ophthalmopathy.

This clonotype was counted ten times or more. The chain recombines TRBV5-1 with TRBJ2-4; 7 bases align to TRBD2. CDR3 length equals 15 residues. V was pared by 4 bases and J by 7 bases, with 11 bases of the junction left unmatched. The germline CDR1 and CDR2 sequences are SGHRS and YFSETQ. The DNA for the CDR3 is TGCGCCAGCAGCCAACGTGCGGGGGAAGGTAACATTCAGTACTTC. It yields the protein CASSQRAGEGNIQYF.

With regard to this clonotype: This clone may be a read error of a much larger clone one base away. The chain is built from TRBV20-1 and TRBJ2-5, with 7 bases lining up with TRBD2. This CDR3 is built from 15 residues. V was pared by 3 bases and J by 2 bases, with 9 bases of the junction left unmatched. Germline lookup yields CDR1 DFQATT and CDR2 SNEGSKA (reference sequence). The CDR3 here is CSASHLAGVQETQYF. The CDR3 DNA is TGCAGTGCTAGCCACCTGGCGGGAGTACAAGAGACCCAGTACTTC.

There are many counts of this clonotype. This chain joins TRBV18 and TRBJ2-1; TRBD1 might be the D (5 bases). Trimming took 2 bases from V and 1 from J, leaving 9 bases between them. This CDR3 is 15 amino acids long. Germline loops: CDR1 KGHSH, CDR2 LQKENI. CDR3 protein: CASSPVDISYNEQFF. The CDR3 DNA follows: TGTGCCAGCTCACCAGTGGACATATCCTACAATGAGCAGTTCTTC.

There are many counts of this clonotype. The V call is TRBV18, the J call TRBJ2-1, with D possibly TRBD2 on 6 matching bases. V lost 8 bases, J lost 5 bases, and 19 bases lay in between. The CDR3 extends over 15 amino acids. The germline gives CDR1 KGHSH, CDR2 LQKENI. CDR3 in amino acids: CASLPRLVGDNEQFF. The CDR3 region has the DNA TGTGCCAGCCTACCCCGACTAGTCGGGGACAATGAGCAGTTCTTC.

This clonotype was counted at least ten times. The rearrangement uses TRBV11-2 and TRBJ2-1; D unresolved. The V gene's germline CDR1 is SGHAT and CDR2 FQNNGV. V was shortened by 1 base and J by 6 bases, with 13 bases between the two germline ends. This CDR3 has 15 residues. The CDR3 DNA reads as TGTGCCAGCAGCTTAGTCCCGCTCGGGCGCAATGAGCAGTTCTTC. The encoded protein is CASSLVPLGRNEQFF.

Concerning this clonotype: A much larger clone lies a single base off, so this may be a read error. V gene TRBV4-2 combines with J gene TRBJ2-7; D unresolved. V was clipped by 0 bases and J by 8 bases, with 14 bases between them. The CDR3 length is 14 residues. Germline CDR1 and CDR2: LGHNA and YNFKEQ. The CDR3 is CASSQEAASAKQYF. Written as DNA, the CDR3 is TGTGCCAGCAGCCAAGAGGCAGCCAGCGCCAAGCAGTACTTC.

This clonotype was found many times. The gene calls are TRBV6-1 and TRBJ1-1; D remains ambiguous. CDR3 length: 13 amino acids. The germline V and J ends were trimmed by 5 bases and 1 base, with 8 bases remaining between them. In germline, CDR1 is MNHNS, CDR2 SASEGT. CDR3 sequence (DNA): TGTGCCAGCAGTCCGAGTTGGAACACTGAAGCTTTCTTT. The encoded protein is CASSPSWNTEAFF.

This clonotype occurred many times. This chain connects TRBV7-9 to TRBJ1-1; 7 bases line up with TRBD1. With 5 bases clipped from V and 4 bases from J, the junction kept 10 bases outside the gene matches. The CDR3 extends over 15 amino acids. Germline V gives CDR1 SEHNR, CDR2 FQNEAQ (reference sequence). CDR3 DNA: TGTGCCAGCAGCCCAGGGGGACCCTGGGGCACTGAAGCTTTCTTT. Translating gives CASSPGGPWGTEAFF.